This T cell receptor (beta chain) originates from a study of T cells after yellow fever vaccination. Study in general: Some fractions had low cell numbers, and these were prepared with SMART-Seq v4 Ultra Low Input. Whole-study results and caveats: Faster peaking, at day 5 versus 15, marked a secondary response that was weaker. Abundant bulk-population clonotypes could contaminate the FACS-sorted repertoires. The study re-detected most primary-vaccination clones after the booster (around 96% CD4, approximately 88% CD8).

The CDR3 runs 14 residues. V dropped 7 bases and J dropped 1; count of bases not matched to a gene: 5. CDR1 LNHDA and CDR2 SQIVND come from the germline V gene (reference sequence). This clonotype was observed a few times. Its antigen is unknown. Using its own MiXCR run on the 5' RACE reads, TCRdb lists one record per CDR3 protein. The sample has around 330,000 distinct CDR3 sequences, roughly 4% seen once; the top ten hold 23%. The chain employs TRBV19 and TRBJ2-3; 7 bases align to TRBD1. The sequencing here drew on PBMCs, taken on the day of the yellow fever booster vaccination. This TCR was sampled from a man in his late teens or twenties who received the YFV17D yellow fever vaccine. The chain's CDR3 is CASKGAPGTDTQYF. The CDR3, as DNA: TGTGCCAGTAAGGGGGCCCCGGGCACAGATACGCAGTATTTT.